Shown below are 4 T cell receptor beta chains from a single sample sequenced in a study of blood T cell repertoires in COVID-19 (dated by TCRdb to about 2020). Library method: the immunoSEQ multiplex PCR assay. The clones in this table, taken by TCRdb from immuneACCESS, are in-frame only. Not every clone is retained; where verified, under half of the shortfall comes from an unresolved V gene, and the cause of the rest is unknown. The sample contains about 70,000 clones, around four fifths of them found a single time. The ten largest clones add up to about 10% of the sample. The sample consisted of peripheral blood. The receptors originated from a human donor in a cohort sampled during active COVID-19.

The rearrangement joins TRBV11-2 to TRBJ2-7; 7 bases are a match to TRBD1. The CDR3 extends over 18 amino acids. Germline values: CDR1 SGHAT, CDR2 FQNNGV. Unmatched junction bases numbered 18, after V lost 0 bases and J lost 7 bases. Written as DNA, the CDR3 is TGTGCCAGCAGCTTAGATCTGGCGACAGGGCCTACCGCGGAGGAGCAGTACTTC. Translation gives CASSLDLATGPTAEEQYF.

The rearrangement uses TRBV6-6 and TRBJ2-1; TRBD1 aligns across 9 bases. Looked up from germline, CDR1 is MNHNY and CDR2 is SVGAGI (reference sequence). Trimming took 2 bases from V and 5 from J; bases not matched to a gene: 7. This CDR3 contains 16 residues. The CDR3 nucleotides read TGTGCCAGCAGTTACACTGGACAGGGGCAGAACAATGAGCAGTTCTTC. Amino acids: CASSYTGQGQNNEQFF.

This clone occurred once. The CDR3 loop reads CASSPSGGRYEQYF. The CDR3, as DNA: TGTGCCAGCAGCCCCTCGGGGGGACGCTACGAGCAGTACTTC. This sequence joins TRBV6-2 or TRBV6-3 and TRBJ2-7, with TRBD2 matching over 7 bases. The V gene end was trimmed by 6 bases and the J gene end by 3 bases; junction bases not matched to a gene: 8. This CDR3 is built from 14 residues. Germline CDR1 is MNHEY and CDR2 is SVGEGT.

The CDR3 spells CASSSQSTGYNEQFF. CDR3 nucleotides: TGCGCCAGCAGCTCCCAATCGACAGGCTACAATGAGCAGTTCTTC. The chain carries TRBV5-1 and TRBJ2-1; tentative D call: TRBD1 (6 bases). The CDR3 is 15 amino acids. The germline V and J ends were trimmed by 3 bases and 3 bases, with 13 bases remaining between them. CDR1 is SGHRS and CDR2 is YFSETQ in the germline V gene. Based on the CDR3 plus reference TRBV5-1 and TRBJ2-1, the full variable domain is KAGVTQTPRYLIKTRGQQVTLSCSPISGHRSVSWYQQTPGQGLQFLFEYFSETQRNKGNFPGRFSGRQFSNSRSEMNVSTLELGDSALYLCASSSQSTGYNEQFFGPGTRLTVL.